The 14 T cell receptor beta chains below were found in one sample sequenced in a study of cytotoxic CD8 clonotypes in ibrutinib-treated CLL. Repertoires were generated with immunoSEQ multiplex PCR, while TCRdb's copy carries only in-frame clones and drops some. The sample holds under 300,000 clones, 60% to 75% seen once. The material sequenced was PBMCs, taken after 24 months of ibrutinib treatment. These receptors all come from a human donor with chronic lymphocytic leukemia.

This clone was seen a few times. The chain has TRBV4-1 and TRBJ1-5; possibly TRBD1 for D (5 bases). Per the germline V gene, CDR1 is MGHRA and CDR2 is YSYEKL. This CDR3 spans 17 amino acids. Trimming took 0 bases from V and 5 from J, leaving 17 bases between them. The CDR3: CASSQEGVGGSDQPQHF. CDR3 nucleotide sequence: TGCGCCAGCAGCCAAGAAGGGGTCGGGGGGTCCGATCAGCCCCAGCATTTT.

V usage is TRBV5-4 and J usage is TRBJ2-2; D unresolved. CDR1 is SGHNT and CDR2 is YYREEE in the germline V gene (reference sequence). This CDR3 contains 16 residues. V lost 3 bases, J lost 0 bases, and 12 bases lay in between. CDR3 sequence reads: CASSWEGVANTGELFF. Written as DNA, the CDR3 is TGTGCCAGCAGCTGGGAAGGCGTAGCGAACACCGGGGAGCTGTTTTTT.

The chain has TRBV30 and TRBJ1-5; TRBD1 matches at 7 bases. The CDR3 is made up of 13 amino acids. Trimming removed 1 base from V and 7 bases from J; junction bases left unmatched: 4. Germline CDR1 GTSNPN, CDR2 SVGIG (reference sequence). The CDR3 reads CAWSGGGQQPQHF. The CDR3 DNA sequence: TGTGCCTGGAGTGGAGGGGGCCAACAGCCCCAGCATTTT. Together with reference TRBV30 and TRBJ1-5, the CDR3 gives the full variable domain: SQTIHQWPATLVQPVGSPLSLECTVEGTSNPNLYWYRQAAGRGLQLLFYSVGIGQISSEVPQNLSASRPQDRQFILSSKKLLLSDSGFYLCAWSGGGQQPQHFGDGTRLSIL.

The chain is built from TRBV7-3 and TRBJ2-7; 7 bases map to TRBD1. Germline CDR1 is SGHTA and CDR2 is FQGTGA. The length of the CDR3 is 15 residues. The ends lost 5 bases at V and 6 bases at J; junction bases unmatched: 13. CDR3 region: CASSPGTEAWGEQYF. The CDR3 DNA follows: TGTGCCAGCAGCCCGGGGACAGAAGCTTGGGGCGAGCAGTACTTC.

This clone was recorded a few times. J is TRBJ1-5 and V is TRBV27, with 8 nucleotides matching TRBD1. This CDR3 is 14 amino acids long. V trimming: 4 bases; J trimming: 6 bases; junction bases outside the gene matches: 5. Germline-derived CDR1 and CDR2 are MNHEY and SMNVEV (reference sequence). The chain's CDR3 is CASSSDRVGQPQHF. CDR3 DNA sequence: TGTGCCAGCAGTTCGGACAGGGTGGGTCAGCCCCAGCATTTT.

This clone showed up just once. This sequence joins TRBV7-6 and TRBJ2-7, with 9 bases fitting TRBD2. Unmatched junction bases numbered 8, after V lost 10 bases and J lost 4 bases. The CDR3 covers 13 residues. CDR1 SGHVS and CDR2 FNYEAQ come from the germline V gene. This CDR3 reads CAIRLSGRYEQYF. The CDR3 nucleotides are TGTGCCATACGTTTGAGCGGGAGGTACGAGCAGTACTTC.

The rearrangement links TRBV19 to TRBJ2-1; D possibly corresponds to TRBD1 (6 bases). There are 14 residues in the CDR3. Germline CDR1 is LNHDA and CDR2 is SQIVND (reference sequence). The germline V and J ends were trimmed by 7 bases and 2 bases, with 12 bases remaining between them. The CDR3 nucleotides are TGTGCCAGTACCGACTCAGGGGCCTACAATGAGCAGTTCTTC. Translating gives CASTDSGAYNEQFF.

The genes are TRBV2 and TRBJ2-7; TRBD1 is a possible D gene (5 bases). Germline-derived CDR1 and CDR2 are SNHLY and FYNNEI. With 4 bases removed from V and 2 bases from J, the gap between germline ends came to 12 bases. The CDR3 sequence is 14 residues long. The CDR3 DNA reads as TGTGCCAGCAGTGTGGGCCAGGGTCCCTACGAGCAGTACTTC. Translating it yields CASSVGQGPYEQYF.

The CDR3 region is CASSYSSSGAFEQYF. The CDR3 DNA sequence: TGTGCCAGCAGTTACTCATCTAGCGGCGCCTTCGAGCAGTACTTC. The chain combines TRBV6-5 with TRBJ2-7, with 7 nucleotides matching TRBD2. CDR1 is MNHEY, CDR2 SVGAGI, per germline. This CDR3 spans 15 amino acids. Trimming removed 0 bases from V and 6 bases from J; junction bases left unmatched: 8.

This clone was seen only a few times. This chain joins TRBV7-6 and TRBJ2-5; 7 bases agree with TRBD2. Losses at the gene ends were 1 base for V and 1 base for J; bases not matched to a gene: 3. The germline V gene has CDR1 SGHVS and CDR2 FNYEAQ. This CDR3 contains 15 residues. The CDR3 sequence: CASSLVAGVQETQYF. The CDR3, as DNA: TGTGCCAGCAGCTTAGTGGCGGGGGTCCAAGAGACCCAGTACTTC.

The rearrangement uses TRBV14 and TRBJ2-1, with D perhaps TRBD1 or TRBD2 (5 bases each). Per germline, CDR1 SGHDN and CDR2 FVKESK. The V end was cut by 4 bases, the J end by 14 bases, with 18 bases between. This CDR3 region has 13 residues. The CDR3 region is CASSRERGNFEFF. CDR3 sequence (DNA): TGTGCCAGCAGCCGGGAACGGGGCAACTTTGAGTTCTTC.

The chain recombines TRBV27 with TRBJ2-7; the D gene is possibly TRBD1 (6 bases). CDR1 is MNHEY, CDR2 SMNVEV, per germline (reference sequence). The CDR3 is 13 residues long. Deletions cut 0 bases from V and 11 bases from J, with 14 bases between. The CDR3 DNA follows: TGTGCCAGCAGTTTATCGAACACAGGGATCAAGTACTTC. It codes for CASSLSNTGIKYF.

This rearrangement joins TRBV2 to TRBJ2-7; no definite D call. This CDR3 region has 13 residues. In germline, CDR1 is SNHLY, CDR2 FYNNEI. V was cut by 7 bases and J by 4 bases, with 14 bases left in between. Here the CDR3 reads CASTPGSGYEQYF. As DNA, the CDR3 is TGTGCCAGCACCCCGGGCAGTGGATACGAGCAGTACTTC. The variable domain in full, completed from reference TRBV2 and TRBJ2-7, reads EPEVTQTPSHQVTQMGQEVILRCVPISNHLYFYWYRQILGQKVEFLVSFYNNEISEKSEIFDDQFSVERPDGSNFTLKIRSTKLEDSAMYFCASTPGSGYEQYFGPGTRLTVT.

This clone was detected only a few times. V usage is TRBV5-1 and J usage is TRBJ1-1; 7 positions agree with TRBD1. In germline, CDR1 is SGHRS, CDR2 YFSETQ. V was clipped by 4 bases and J by 4 bases; unmatched bases: 10. The CDR3 runs to 15 residues. The CDR3 DNA reads as TGCGCCAGCAGCAACGACCGGGACAGAGTCACTGAAGCTTTCTTT. This encodes CASSNDRDRVTEAFF.